This T cell receptor beta chain was found in a study of STAT5B mutations in CD4+ large granular lymphocyte leukemia. The method was immunoSEQ multiplex PCR; TCRdb's version includes in-frame clones alone and lacks a portion of them. The sample includes 30,000 to 40,000 clones, over 65% seen only once; the top ten take 2.5% to 3%. There are 16 residues in the CDR3. Sequencing was done on a sample of CD4+ T cells from blood buffy coats. The receptor was derived from a human donor in good health. This chain uses TRBV21-1 with TRBJ2-4; TRBD2, the table's D call, was not compared with the DNA. TRBV21-1 constitutes a pseudogene. The CDR3 nucleotides read TGTGCCAGCAGCAAAGCGGTCCACCTAGGCAAAAACATTCAGTACTTC. Protein: CASSKAVHLGKNIQYF.